This TCR beta chain was identified during a study of T cell responses to AZD1222 COVID-19 vaccine. CDR1 is SGDLS and CDR2 is YYNGEE in the germline V gene. The CDR3 loop spans 14 amino acids. V lost 2 bases, J lost 2 bases, and 8 bases lay in between. A remark on this clone: Its antigen is unknown.

The protocol was immunoSEQ multiplex PCR, while the TCRdb copy is restricted to in-frame clones and leaves out a portion. This sample yields some 250,000 clones, of which about 94% are seen a single time; around 0.58% belongs to the top ten. Study-level points and caveats: With dominance at 160-218 and 743-854, vaccine-associated CD4 TCRs spanned spike.

This sequence was found in an adult who received the AZD1222 COVID-19 vaccine. The chain links TRBV9 to TRBJ1-3; D gene uncertain. The starting material was peripheral blood, obtained 28 days after the second AZD1222 dose. In DNA, the CDR3 is TGTGCCAGCAGCGTTGGAGGGACTGGAAACACCATATATTTT. Translating gives CASSVGGTGNTIYF.